A selection of T cell receptor beta chains follows, all from one sample in a study of T cells expressing NK-cell markers. TCRdb re-analyzed the 5' RACE reads; it lists each CDR3 protein once, without DNA. The sample table includes hundreds of thousands of distinct CDR3 sequences. The sequenced sample was blood T cells: a sorted CD56 or NKG2C T cell subset, CD4+ or CD8+ T cells, or bulk PBMC T cells (not recorded which). These receptors originate from a woman aged 18-69 years in good health. Both conserved end residues are part of each CDR3. Fields, in order: J gene, V gene, CDR3 protein.

TRBJ2-7 | TRBV6-2/TRBV6-3 | CASSHPWTSGIEQYF
TRBJ2-2 | TRBV20-1 | CSARDLGLAGGPGELFF
TRBJ2-7 | TRBV9 | CASSPQGGPITEQYF
TRBJ1-6 | TRBV7-2 | CASSPTGLYNSPLHF
TRBJ2-2 | TRBV14 | CASSQIRTGSTGELFF
TRBJ2-5 | TRBV4-2 | CASSQEGSLGETQYF
TRBJ1-1 | TRBV20-1 | CSARDPLEQNTEAFF
TRBJ2-2 | TRBV2 | CASSLSSRVKPNTGELFF
TRBJ2-1 | TRBV4-3 | CASSLKTGEAEQFF
TRBJ2-7 | TRBV4-2 | CASSQGPGTGLLTYEQYF
TRBJ2-1 | TRBV6-1 | CASSLERGSVEQFF
TRBJ1-1 | TRBV29-1 | CSVVQQGPALNTEAFF
TRBJ1-3 | TRBV5-4 | CASSLGGKAGTVGGNTIYF
TRBJ2-7 | TRBV28 | CASSLPGLPYEQYF
TRBJ1-6 | TRBV11-2 | CASSLEPRTGANSPLHF
TRBJ2-2 | TRBV12-3/TRBV12-4 | CASGGAGELFF
TRBJ2-1 | TRBV5-1 | CASSLISGADQFF
TRBJ2-7 | TRBV20-1 | CSARGLSVDGAYEQYF
TRBJ2-2 | TRBV7-2 | CASSLGSAIGTGELFF
TRBJ1-2 | TRBV18 | CASSPPTGPGYGYTF
TRBJ2-1 | TRBV6-2/TRBV6-3 | CASTDRKVRIPGANEQFF
TRBJ2-5 | TRBV24-1 | CATSRAPGETQYF
TRBJ1-5 | TRBV20-1 | CSATYGQGAPGNQPQHF
TRBJ2-5 | TRBV5-1 | CASSSEEPGLAGEETQYF
TRBJ2-3 | TRBV4-3 | CASSQAAGRTDTQYF
TRBJ2-6 | TRBV5-4 | CASSFGGSSGANVLTF
TRBJ2-7 | TRBV6-5 | CASSYRRGGGLVEQYF
TRBJ2-4 | TRBV6-1 | CASSPPGDLGYPQYF
TRBJ2-3 | TRBV4-3 | CASSQGRVYTDTQYF
TRBJ1-2 | TRBV29-1 | CSVGAPTGLSGYTF
TRBJ2-1 | TRBV5-1 | CASSLDGTRRNEQFF
TRBJ1-5 | TRBV5-1 | CASSTEGGSNQPQHF
TRBJ2-3 | TRBV20-1 | CSARGLAGGTQYF
TRBJ2-3 | TRBV5-5 | CASSTFRMAGTDTQYF
TRBJ1-6 | TRBV20-1 | CSARDWGDSYNSPLHF
TRBJ2-7 | TRBV18 | CASSPRWNEQYF
TRBJ1-1 | TRBV15 | CATSRDEVGGAFF
TRBJ1-1 | TRBV5-1 | CASSLIEYTEAFF
TRBJ2-7 | TRBV9 | CASSERDGGTYEQYF
TRBJ1-2 | TRBV20-1 | CSARERDTNFPNYGYTF
TRBJ2-1 | TRBV12-3/TRBV12-4 | CASSLRVSGDNEQFF
TRBJ2-7 | TRBV24-1 | CATSDSRQTTYEQYF
TRBJ2-1 | TRBV3-1 | CASRAAAGGRHGQFF
TRBJ2-2 | TRBV7-7 | CASSMSASPGELFF
TRBJ1-4 | TRBV7-2 | CASSLSRGEKLFF
TRBJ1-1 | TRBV7-2 | CASSETATNTEAFF
TRBJ1-6 | TRBV7-2 | CASKQRQGVNSPLHF
TRBJ2-2 | TRBV9 | CASSVDTRSTGELFF
TRBJ2-3 | TRBV20-1 | CSARVQGLAGADTQYF
TRBJ2-3 | TRBV5-4 | CASSLALGRGVRDTQYF
TRBJ2-7 | TRBV25-1 | CASSVRGQDVYEQYF
TRBJ1-1 | TRBV7-9 | CASSTLSGAFF
TRBJ1-2 | TRBV10-3 | CAISDGGGFGNYGYTF
TRBJ2-3 | TRBV7-2 | CASRAGTSGRTDTQYF
TRBJ1-2 | TRBV6-1 | CASSDGQANYGYTF
TRBJ1-5 | TRBV10-3 | CATLGQAGNQPQHF